This note documents a single T cell receptor (beta chain) sequence. Its antigen remains unknown. This CDR3 is built from 11 residues. Trimming shortened V by 6 bases and J by 7 bases, and 10 bases separated the two germline ends. Germline V CDR1 and CDR2: DFQATT, SNEGSKA (reference sequence). The sample belongs to a study of cytomegalovirus exposure and HLA in healthy donors. On the study more broadly: The approximately 130 validation repertoires matched the approximately 700 first-cohort repertoires in platform, a later analysis reported.

Using immunoSEQ multiplex PCR, the repertoire was profiled, and TCRdb retains in-frame clones only, with some absent. Of roughly 310,000 clones listed, over 75% are singletons. Study results and caveats: In the roughly 120 validation repertoires, a later analysis found that first-cohort TCR clusters tended to co-occur. The authors enumerated 164 TCR beta chains as linked to cytomegalovirus. There were a few CMV-associated chains whose specificity for CMV antigens was confirmed in vitro.

Input material: PBMCs. The chain employs TRBV20-1 and TRBJ2-1; TRBD1 might be the D (6 bases). This receptor was identified in a man aged 25-40 years in good health and CMV-seronegative. DNA of the CDR3: TGCAGTGCACCCCAGGGGAATGAGCAGTTCTTC. It specifies CSAPQGNEQFF.